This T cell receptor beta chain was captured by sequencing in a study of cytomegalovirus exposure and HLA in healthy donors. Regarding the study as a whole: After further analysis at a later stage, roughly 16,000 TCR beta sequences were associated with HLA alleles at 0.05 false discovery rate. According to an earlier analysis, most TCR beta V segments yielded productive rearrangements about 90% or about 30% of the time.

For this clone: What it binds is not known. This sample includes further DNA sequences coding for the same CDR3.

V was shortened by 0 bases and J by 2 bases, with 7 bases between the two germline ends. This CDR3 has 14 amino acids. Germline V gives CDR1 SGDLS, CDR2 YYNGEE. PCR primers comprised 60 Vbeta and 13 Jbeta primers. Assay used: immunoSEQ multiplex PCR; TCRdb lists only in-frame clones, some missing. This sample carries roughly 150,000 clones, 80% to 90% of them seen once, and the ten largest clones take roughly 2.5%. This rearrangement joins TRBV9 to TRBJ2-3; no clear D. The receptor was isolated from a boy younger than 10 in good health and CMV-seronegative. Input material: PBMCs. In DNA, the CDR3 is TGTGCCAGCAGCGTAGACGGGTCCACAGATACGCAGTATTTT. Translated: CASSVDGSTDTQYF.